Shown below are 21 T cell receptor beta chains from a single sample sequenced in a study of immune evolution from preneoplasia to lung adenocarcinoma. Libraries were prepared by immunoSEQ multiplex PCR; TCRdb keeps only in-frame clonotypes and omits some of them. The table shows under 15,000 clones, with over 65% occurring only once. Sequencing was carried out using FFPE tissue from an adenomatous hyperplasia lung lesion. As for subset: atypical adenomatous hyperplasia (AAH), lung preneoplasia. These receptors all come from a person aged 50-70 years with lung adenocarcinoma.

The rearrangement uses TRBV29-1 and TRBJ2-7; 7 bases are shared with TRBD1. Germline assignment: CDR1 SQVTM and CDR2 ANQGSEA. The CDR3 covers 13 residues. J gave up 4 bases and V 4 bases, and 7 bases lay outside the gene matches. CDR3 in DNA: TGCAGCGTTGCCCGACAGGGTCAGTACGAGCAGTACTTC. Its translation: CSVARQGQYEQYF.

This clone has only a few counts. The rearrangement links TRBV7-6 to TRBJ2-5; 7 nucleotides line up with TRBD2. The V gene's germline CDR1 is SGHVS and CDR2 FNYEAQ. J lost 7 bases, V lost 5 bases, and 19 bases had no gene match. The CDR3 length is 17 residues. The CDR3 here is CASSDLAALALPGTQYF. The CDR3 nucleotides read TGTGCCAGCAGCGACCTAGCGGCACTAGCTCTTCCGGGGACCCAGTACTTC.

The rearrangement uses TRBV11-3 and TRBJ2-7, with D maybe TRBD1 (5 bases). Deletions cut 3 bases from V and 0 bases from J, with 9 bases between. CDR1 SGHNT and CDR2 YENEEA come from the germline V gene. This CDR3 is 14 amino acids long. CDR3 sequence reads: CASSFDSPSYEQYF. DNA of the CDR3: TGTGCCAGCAGCTTCGACAGTCCCTCCTACGAGCAGTACTTC.

The chain combines TRBV18 with TRBJ2-5, with TRBD2 identical over 10 bases. Germline V CDR1 and CDR2: KGHSH, LQKENI. This CDR3 is 16 amino acids long. V was pared by 3 bases and J by 5 bases, with 9 bases of the junction left unmatched. The CDR3 DNA reads TGTGCCAGCTCACCCCGCCCAGCGGGAGGGGGTGAGACCCAGTACTTC. Protein product: CASSPRPAGGGETQYF.

J is TRBJ2-2 and V is TRBV10-3; 10 bases match TRBD1. This CDR3 is built from 15 residues. CDR1 is ENHRY and CDR2 is SYGVKD in the germline V gene. The V gene end was trimmed by 7 bases and the J gene end by 1 base; junction bases not matched to a gene: 3. DNA of the CDR3: TGTGCCATCACCGACAGGGGGCGGAACACCGGGGAGCTGTTTTTT. Its translation is CAITDRGRNTGELFF.

The chain carries TRBV11-2 and TRBJ1-5; a weak D match, TRBD1 (5 bases). V dropped 2 bases and J dropped 5 bases, with 10 bases sitting between them. CDR3 size: 14 residues. Germline CDR1 and CDR2: SGHAT and FQNNGV. Here the CDR3 reads CASSLHTGDQPQHF. DNA of the CDR3: TGTGCCAGCAGCTTACACACAGGTGATCAGCCCCAGCATTTT.

The chain recombines TRBV6-1 with TRBJ2-5, with 9 bases identical to TRBD2. The CDR3 has 12 amino acids. J was trimmed by 4 bases and V by 8 bases; bases with no gene match: 2. Germline CDR1 and CDR2: MNHNS and SASEGT. The CDR3 DNA follows: TGTGCCAGCCTAGCGGGACTAGAGACCCAGTACTTC. This encodes CASLAGLETQYF.

V and J are TRBV9 and TRBJ2-1; 12 nucleotides agree with TRBD2. Germline CDR1 SGDLS, CDR2 YYNGEE. The trim removed 4 bases at V and 6 bases at J, leaving 5 bases unmatched. This CDR3 is built from 15 residues. The CDR3 here is CASSPGLAGSNEQFF. In DNA form, the CDR3 reads TGTGCCAGCAGCCCAGGACTAGCGGGAAGCAATGAGCAGTTCTTC. The variable domain in full, with the rest retrieved from reference TRBV9 and TRBJ2-1, is DSGVTQTPKHLITATGQRVTLRCSPRSGDLSVYWYQQSLDQGLQFLIQYYNGEERAKGNILERFSAQQFPDLHSELNLSSLELGDSALYFCASSPGLAGSNEQFFGPGTRLTVL.

This clone was detected once. The chain uses TRBV7-9 and TRBJ1-1; a weak D match, TRBD1 (5 bases). V was trimmed by 0 bases and J by 1 base, leaving 9 bases between them. The CDR3 sequence is 15 residues long. CDR1 SEHNR and CDR2 FQNEAQ come from the germline V gene (reference sequence). CDR3 DNA sequence: TGTGCCAGCAGCTTAGCGCGAGGGGCGAACACTGAAGCTTTCTTT. This encodes CASSLARGANTEAFF.

The J gene is TRBJ2-7, the V gene TRBV11-3; possibly TRBD2 for D (6 bases). This CDR3 is built from 12 residues. The V and J ends lost 2 bases and 9 bases respectively, with 11 bases between them. Germline CDR1 SGHNT, CDR2 YENEEA. CDR3 nucleotide sequence: TGTGCCAGCAGCTTATGGGAGGAGCGGCAGTACTTC. Its protein is CASSLWEERQYF.

This clone has just a few counts. DNA for the CDR3: TGTGCCAGCAGCGTATACGGGGGACTCCAGGAGACCCAGTACTTC. It codes for CASSVYGGLQETQYF. This chain links TRBV9 with TRBJ2-5; a weak D match, TRBD2 (6 bases). CDR1 and CDR2 from the germline V gene are SGDLS and YYNGEE. Trimming removed 1 base at V and 5 bases at J, with 15 bases between. The CDR3 totals 15 residues.

The V and J genes are TRBV7-9 and TRBJ1-4; D unresolved. Looked up from germline, CDR1 is SEHNR and CDR2 is FQNEAQ (reference sequence). The V and J ends lost 1 base and 2 bases respectively, with 11 bases between them. This CDR3 is 16 amino acids long. CDR3 DNA sequence: TGTGCCAGCAGCTTAGGGTATGGGCAGACTAATGAAAAACTGTTTTTT. Residues: CASSLGYGQTNEKLFF.

The DNA for the CDR3 is TGCGCCAGCAGCTTGGCGGTTACCTACGAGCAGTACTTC. This codes for CASSLAVTYEQYF. The J gene is TRBJ2-7, the V gene TRBV5-1, with no clear D. The V gene lost 0 bases and the J gene lost 2 bases, with 6 bases spanning the gap. Germline-derived CDR1 and CDR2 are SGHRS and YFSETQ. The CDR3 spans 13 residues.

This clone has only a few counts. The chain uses TRBV30 and TRBJ2-2; 8 nucleotides align to TRBD1. CDR1 GTSNPN and CDR2 SVGIG come from the germline V gene (reference sequence). The CDR3 contains 14 residues. Trimming cost V 5 bases and J 4 bases; bases outside gene matches: 6. CDR3 nucleotides: TGTGCCTGGCGAACAGGGGGTTCCACCGGGGAGCTGTTTTTT. Translated: CAWRTGGSTGELFF.

This rearrangement joins TRBV25-1 to TRBJ2-1; a possible D gene is TRBD2 (6 bases). In germline, CDR1 is MGHDK, CDR2 SYGVNS. The V and J ends lost 3 bases and 9 bases respectively, with 24 bases between them. This CDR3 is built from 17 residues. The CDR3, as DNA: TGTGCCAGCAGTGACGTTGGGAAATCTAGCGCGATCGGTGAGCAGTTCTTC. Translation gives CASSDVGKSSAIGEQFF.

The chain employs TRBV5-1 and TRBJ2-1; tentatively, D is TRBD1 (5 bases). Between the trimmed V and J ends, which lost 4 bases and 4 bases, there was a span of 15 bases. The CDR3 has 15 residues. Per germline, CDR1 SGHRS and CDR2 YFSETQ. In nucleotides, the CDR3 is TGCGCCAGCAGCCGTGGAACAGGAACTTACAATGAGCAGTTCTTC. Translating it yields CASSRGTGTYNEQFF.

This chain joins TRBV2 and TRBJ2-3; D not certain. Germline loops: CDR1 SNHLY, CDR2 FYNNEI. Trimming cost V 6 bases and J 4 bases, with 8 bases left between them. This CDR3 spans 12 amino acids. In DNA form, the CDR3 reads TGTGCCAGCAGGTTGATCCCAGATACGCAGTATTTT. This gives the protein CASRLIPDTQYF.

V gene TRBV6-5 combines with J gene TRBJ1-2, with D possibly matching TRBD1 (6 bases). V lost 5 bases and J 2 bases, leaving 9 bases between the germline ends. CDR1 is MNHEY, CDR2 SVGAGI, per germline. The CDR3 has 13 amino acids. The CDR3 bases are TGTGCCAGCAGTACAACAGGGAACTATGGCTACACCTTC. Translated: CASSTTGNYGYTF.

The V and J genes are TRBV7-8 and TRBJ2-4, with 9 bases fitting TRBD1. Germline assignment: CDR1 SGHVS and CDR2 FQNEAQ. The CDR3 runs to 14 residues. V was clipped by 4 bases and J by 8 bases; unmatched bases: 6. The CDR3 reads CASSSQGAGDIQYF. The DNA of the CDR3 is TGTGCCAGCAGCTCACAGGGGGCGGGGGACATTCAGTACTTC.

V is TRBV7-8 and J is TRBJ1-5; no definite D call. Looked up from germline, CDR1 is SGHVS and CDR2 is FQNEAQ. V gave up 5 bases and J gave up 4 bases, with 12 bases separating them. The length of the CDR3 is 14 residues. CDR3 loop: CASSQTASNQPQHF. CDR3 nucleotides: TGTGCCAGCAGCCAAACAGCGAGTAATCAGCCCCAGCATTTT.

The rearrangement uses TRBV5-1 and TRBJ2-7, with 7 bases identical to TRBD1. Germline V gene sequence: CDR1 SGHRS, CDR2 YFSETQ. The CDR3 runs 16 residues. V trimming: 0 bases; J trimming: 0 bases; junction bases outside the gene matches: 6. Here the CDR3 reads CASSLGPGTDSYEQYF. The CDR3 DNA follows: TGCGCCAGCAGCTTGGGACCCGGGACAGACTCCTACGAGCAGTACTTC.